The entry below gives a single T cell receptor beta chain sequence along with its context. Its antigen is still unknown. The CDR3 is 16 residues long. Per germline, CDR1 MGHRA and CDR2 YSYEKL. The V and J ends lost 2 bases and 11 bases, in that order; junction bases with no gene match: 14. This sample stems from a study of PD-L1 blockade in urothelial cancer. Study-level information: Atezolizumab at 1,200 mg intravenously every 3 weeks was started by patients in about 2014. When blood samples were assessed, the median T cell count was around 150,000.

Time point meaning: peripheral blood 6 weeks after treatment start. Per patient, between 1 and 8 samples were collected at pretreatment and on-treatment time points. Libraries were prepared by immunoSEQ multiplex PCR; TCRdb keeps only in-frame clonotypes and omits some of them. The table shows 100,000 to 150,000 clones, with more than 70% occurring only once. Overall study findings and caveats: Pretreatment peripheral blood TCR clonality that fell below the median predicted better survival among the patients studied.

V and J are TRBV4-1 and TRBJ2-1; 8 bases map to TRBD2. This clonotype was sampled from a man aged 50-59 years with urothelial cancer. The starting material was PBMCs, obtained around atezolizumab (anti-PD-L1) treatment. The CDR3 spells CASSQSMAGGSNKQFF. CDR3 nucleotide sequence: TGCGCCAGCAGCCAAAGTATGGCGGGAGGCTCTAACAAGCAGTTCTTC.